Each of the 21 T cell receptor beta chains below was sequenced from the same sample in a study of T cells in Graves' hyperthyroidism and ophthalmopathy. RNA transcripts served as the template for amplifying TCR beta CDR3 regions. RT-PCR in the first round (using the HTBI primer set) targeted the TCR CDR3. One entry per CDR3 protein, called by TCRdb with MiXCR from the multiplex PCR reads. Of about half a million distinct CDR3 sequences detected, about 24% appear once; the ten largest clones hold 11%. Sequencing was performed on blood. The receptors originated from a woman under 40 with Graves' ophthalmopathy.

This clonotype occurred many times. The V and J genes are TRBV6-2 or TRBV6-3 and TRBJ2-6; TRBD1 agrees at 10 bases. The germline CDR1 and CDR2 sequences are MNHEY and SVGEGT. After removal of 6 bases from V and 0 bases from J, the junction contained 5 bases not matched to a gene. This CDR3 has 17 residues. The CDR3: CASSVRDRGSGANVLTF. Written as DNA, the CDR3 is TGTGCCAGCAGCGTCCGGGACAGGGGCTCTGGGGCCAACGTCCTGACTTTC.

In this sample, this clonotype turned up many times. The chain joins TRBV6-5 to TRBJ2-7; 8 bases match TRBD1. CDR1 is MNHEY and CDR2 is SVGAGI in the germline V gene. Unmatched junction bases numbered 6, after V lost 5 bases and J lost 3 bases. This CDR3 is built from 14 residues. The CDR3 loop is CASSPRTGYYEQYF. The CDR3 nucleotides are TGTGCCAGCAGTCCCCGGACAGGGTACTACGAGCAGTACTTC.

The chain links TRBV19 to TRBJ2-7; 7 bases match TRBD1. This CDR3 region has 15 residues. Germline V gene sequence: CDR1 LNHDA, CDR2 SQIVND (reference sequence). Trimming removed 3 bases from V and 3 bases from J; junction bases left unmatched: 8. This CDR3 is CASSITTGSDYEQYF. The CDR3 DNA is TGTGCCAGTAGTATCACGACAGGGTCTGACTACGAGCAGTACTTC.

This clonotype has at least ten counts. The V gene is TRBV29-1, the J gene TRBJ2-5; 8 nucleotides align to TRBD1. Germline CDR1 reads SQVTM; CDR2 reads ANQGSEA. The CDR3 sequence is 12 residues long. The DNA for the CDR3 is TGCAGTGTAGACAGGGGCCAAGAGACCCAGTACTTC. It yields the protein CSVDRGQETQYF. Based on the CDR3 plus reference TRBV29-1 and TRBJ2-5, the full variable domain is SAVISQKPSRDICQRGTSLTIQCQVDSQVTMMFWYRQQPGQSLTLIATANQGSEATYESGFVIDKFPISRPNLTFSTLTVSNMSPEDSSIYLCSVDRGQETQYFGPGTRLLVL.

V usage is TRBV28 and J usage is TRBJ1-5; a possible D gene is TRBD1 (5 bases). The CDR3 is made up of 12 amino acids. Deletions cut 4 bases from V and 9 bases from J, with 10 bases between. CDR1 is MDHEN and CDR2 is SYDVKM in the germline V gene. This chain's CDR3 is CASSSGPRPQHF. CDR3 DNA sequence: TGTGCCAGCAGTTCGGGACCGCGGCCCCAGCATTTT.

CDR3 sequence: CATSNGQNFEQYF. The CDR3 bases are TGTGCCACCAGCAACGGACAGAACTTCGAGCAGTACTTC. V gene TRBV15 combines with J gene TRBJ2-7; maybe TRBD1 (6 bases). CDR1 is LNHNV, CDR2 YYDKDF, per germline (reference sequence). V lost 4 bases, J lost 6 bases, and 13 bases lay in between. This CDR3 contains 13 residues.

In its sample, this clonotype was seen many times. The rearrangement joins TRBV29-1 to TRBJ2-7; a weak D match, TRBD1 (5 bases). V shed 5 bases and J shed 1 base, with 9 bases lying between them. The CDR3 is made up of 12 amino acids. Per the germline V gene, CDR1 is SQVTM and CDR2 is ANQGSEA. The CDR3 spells CSVWGLSYEQYF. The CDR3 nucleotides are TGCAGCGTTTGGGGCCTTTCCTACGAGCAGTACTTC.

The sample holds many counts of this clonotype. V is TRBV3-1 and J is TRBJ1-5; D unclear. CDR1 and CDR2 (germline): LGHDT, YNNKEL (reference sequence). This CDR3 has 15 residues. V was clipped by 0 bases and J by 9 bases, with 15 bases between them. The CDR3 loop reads CASSQDNGGVWPQHF. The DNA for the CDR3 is TGTGCCAGCAGCCAAGATAATGGCGGGGTCTGGCCCCAGCATTTT.

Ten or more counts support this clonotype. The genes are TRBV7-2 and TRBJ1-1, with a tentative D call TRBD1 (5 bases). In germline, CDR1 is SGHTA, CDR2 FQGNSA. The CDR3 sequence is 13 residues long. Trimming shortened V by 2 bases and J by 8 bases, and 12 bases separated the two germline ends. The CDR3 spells CASSLSAGLEAFF. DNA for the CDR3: TGTGCCAGCAGCTTATCTGCAGGGTTGGAAGCTTTCTTT.

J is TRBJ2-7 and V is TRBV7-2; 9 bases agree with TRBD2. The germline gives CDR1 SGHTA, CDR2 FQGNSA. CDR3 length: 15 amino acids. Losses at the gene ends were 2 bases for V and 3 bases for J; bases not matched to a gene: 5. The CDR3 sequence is CASSLFSGRSYEQYF. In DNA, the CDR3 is TGTGCCAGCAGCTTATTTAGCGGGAGAAGCTACGAGCAGTACTTC.

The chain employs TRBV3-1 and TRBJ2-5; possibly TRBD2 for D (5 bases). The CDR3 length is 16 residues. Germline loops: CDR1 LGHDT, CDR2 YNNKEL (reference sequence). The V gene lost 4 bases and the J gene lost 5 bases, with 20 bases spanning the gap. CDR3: CASSRISVLRGETQYF. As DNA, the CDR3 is TGTGCCAGCAGCCGTATTTCGGTCCTGAGAGGGGAGACCCAGTACTTC.

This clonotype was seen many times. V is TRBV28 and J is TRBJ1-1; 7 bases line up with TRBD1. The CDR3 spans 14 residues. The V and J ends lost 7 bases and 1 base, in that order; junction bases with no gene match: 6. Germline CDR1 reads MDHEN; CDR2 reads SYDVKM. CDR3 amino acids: CASTGGGANTEAFF. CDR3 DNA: TGTGCCAGCACAGGGGGTGGAGCGAACACTGAAGCTTTCTTT.

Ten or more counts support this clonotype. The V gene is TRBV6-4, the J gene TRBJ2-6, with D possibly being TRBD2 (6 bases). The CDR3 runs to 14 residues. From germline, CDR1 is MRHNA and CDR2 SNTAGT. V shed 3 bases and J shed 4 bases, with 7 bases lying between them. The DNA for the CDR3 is TGTGCCAGCAGTGATCGGGGGGGGGCCAACGTCCTGACTTTC. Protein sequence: CASSDRGGANVLTF.

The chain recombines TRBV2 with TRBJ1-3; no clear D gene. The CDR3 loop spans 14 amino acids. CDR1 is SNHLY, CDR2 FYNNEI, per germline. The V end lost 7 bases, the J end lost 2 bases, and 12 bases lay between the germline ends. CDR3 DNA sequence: TGTGCCAGCACCCGAAGGGCTCCTGGAAACACCATATATTTT. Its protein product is CASTRRAPGNTIYF.

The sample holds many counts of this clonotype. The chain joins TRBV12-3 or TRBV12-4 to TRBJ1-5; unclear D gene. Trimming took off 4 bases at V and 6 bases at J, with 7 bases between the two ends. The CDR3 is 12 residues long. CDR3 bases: TGTGCCAGCAGTTCCTCCAGTCAGCCCCAGCATTTT. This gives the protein CASSSSSQPQHF.

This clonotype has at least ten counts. For the CDR3, the DNA is TGTGCCAGCAGCTTAGTACTCAAACCAGATACGCAGTATTTT. Translated: CASSLVLKPDTQYF. This chain links TRBV11-2 with TRBJ2-3; D unresolved. This CDR3 has 14 residues. With 1 base removed from V and 4 bases from J, the gap between germline ends came to 9 bases. Germline lookup yields CDR1 SGHAT and CDR2 FQNNGV.

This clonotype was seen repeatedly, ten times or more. CDR3 DNA sequence: TGTGCCCTGGGGGGGGTAACTGAAGCTTTCTTT. This gives the protein CALGGVTEAFF. This chain links TRBV6-5 with TRBJ1-1; weak D call: TRBD1 (5 bases). Trimming stripped 11 bases from V and 5 bases from J, with 12 bases between. The CDR3 extends over 11 amino acids. The germline V gene has CDR1 MNHEY and CDR2 SVGAGI.

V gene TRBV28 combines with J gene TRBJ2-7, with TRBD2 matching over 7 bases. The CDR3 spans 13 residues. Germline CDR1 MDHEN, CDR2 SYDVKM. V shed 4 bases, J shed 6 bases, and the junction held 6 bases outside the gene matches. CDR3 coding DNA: TGTGCCAGCAGTTCCCGGACTAGACGCGAGCAGTACTTC. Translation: CASSSRTRREQYF.

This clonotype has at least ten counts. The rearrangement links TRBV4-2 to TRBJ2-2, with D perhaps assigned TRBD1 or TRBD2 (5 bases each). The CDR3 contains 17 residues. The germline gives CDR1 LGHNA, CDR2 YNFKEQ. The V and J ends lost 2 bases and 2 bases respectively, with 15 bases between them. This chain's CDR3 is CASSQQSGTANTGELFF. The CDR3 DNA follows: TGTGCCAGCAGCCAACAATCCGGGACCGCTAACACCGGGGAGCTGTTTTTT.

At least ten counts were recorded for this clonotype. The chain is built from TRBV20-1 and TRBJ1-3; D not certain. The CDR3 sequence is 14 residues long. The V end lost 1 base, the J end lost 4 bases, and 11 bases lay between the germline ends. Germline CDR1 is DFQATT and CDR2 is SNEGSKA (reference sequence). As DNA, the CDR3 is TGCAGTGCTAGAGCATCAGGCTTCGGAAACACCATATATTTT. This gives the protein CSARASGFGNTIYF.

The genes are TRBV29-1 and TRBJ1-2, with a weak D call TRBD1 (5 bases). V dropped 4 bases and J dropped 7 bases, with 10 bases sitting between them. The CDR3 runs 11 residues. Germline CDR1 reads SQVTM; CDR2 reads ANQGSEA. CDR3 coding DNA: TGCAGCGTTGCCCGGGACTTTGGCTACACCTTC. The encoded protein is CSVARDFGYTF.